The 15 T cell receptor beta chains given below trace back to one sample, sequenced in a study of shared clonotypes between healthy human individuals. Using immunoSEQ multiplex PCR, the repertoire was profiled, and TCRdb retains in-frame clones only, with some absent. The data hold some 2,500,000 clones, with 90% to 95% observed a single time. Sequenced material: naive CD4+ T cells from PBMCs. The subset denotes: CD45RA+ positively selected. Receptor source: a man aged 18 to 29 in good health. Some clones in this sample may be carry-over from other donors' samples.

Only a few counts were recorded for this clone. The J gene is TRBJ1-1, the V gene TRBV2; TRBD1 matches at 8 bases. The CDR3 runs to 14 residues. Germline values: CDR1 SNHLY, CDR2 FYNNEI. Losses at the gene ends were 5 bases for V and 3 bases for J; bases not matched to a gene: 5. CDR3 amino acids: CASSMTGEDTEAFF. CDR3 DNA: TGTGCCAGCAGTATGACAGGGGAGGACACTGAAGCTTTCTTT.

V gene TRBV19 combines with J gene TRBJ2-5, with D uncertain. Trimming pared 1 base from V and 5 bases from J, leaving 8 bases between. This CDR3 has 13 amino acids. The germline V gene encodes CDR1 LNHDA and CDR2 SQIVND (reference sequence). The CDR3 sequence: CASSIGYRETQYF. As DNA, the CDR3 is TGTGCCAGTAGTATAGGATATAGGGAGACCCAGTACTTC.

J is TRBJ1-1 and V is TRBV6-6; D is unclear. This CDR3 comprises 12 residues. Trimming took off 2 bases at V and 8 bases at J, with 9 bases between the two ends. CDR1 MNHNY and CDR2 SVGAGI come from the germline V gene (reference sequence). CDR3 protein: CASSYGRNEAFF. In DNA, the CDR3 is TGTGCCAGCAGTTACGGTAGAAACGAAGCTTTCTTT.

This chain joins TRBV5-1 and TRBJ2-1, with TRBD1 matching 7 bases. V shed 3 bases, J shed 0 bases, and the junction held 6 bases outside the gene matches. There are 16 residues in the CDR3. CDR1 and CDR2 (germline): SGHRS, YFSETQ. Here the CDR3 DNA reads TGCGCCAGCAGCTCAAACAGGGGACACTCCTACAATGAGCAGTTCTTC. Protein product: CASSSNRGHSYNEQFF.

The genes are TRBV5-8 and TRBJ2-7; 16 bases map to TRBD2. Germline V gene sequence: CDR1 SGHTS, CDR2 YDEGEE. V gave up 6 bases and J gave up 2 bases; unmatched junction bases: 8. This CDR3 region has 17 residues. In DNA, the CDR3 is TGTGCCAGCACCGGGACTAGCGGGAGGGCCGGGGCCTACGAGCAGTACTTC. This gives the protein CASTGTSGRAGAYEQYF.

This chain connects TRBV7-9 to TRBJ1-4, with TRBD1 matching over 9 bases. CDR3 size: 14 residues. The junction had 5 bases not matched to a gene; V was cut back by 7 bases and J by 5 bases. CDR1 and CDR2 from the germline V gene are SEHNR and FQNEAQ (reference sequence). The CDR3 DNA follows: TGTGCCAGCACCGCGGGACAGGGAAATGAAAAACTGTTTTTT. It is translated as CASTAGQGNEKLFF.

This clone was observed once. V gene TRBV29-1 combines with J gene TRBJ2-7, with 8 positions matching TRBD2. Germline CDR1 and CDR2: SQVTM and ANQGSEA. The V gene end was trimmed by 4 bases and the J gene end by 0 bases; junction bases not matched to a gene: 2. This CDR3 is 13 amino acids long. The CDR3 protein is CSVARGGSYEQYF. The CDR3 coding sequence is TGCAGCGTTGCACGGGGGGGCTCCTACGAGCAGTACTTC.

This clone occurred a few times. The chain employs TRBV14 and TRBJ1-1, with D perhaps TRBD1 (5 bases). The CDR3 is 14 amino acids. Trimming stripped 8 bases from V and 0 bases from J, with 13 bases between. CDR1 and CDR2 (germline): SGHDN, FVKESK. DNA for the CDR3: TGTGCCAGCCGGGACGGAATAATGAACACTGAAGCTTTCTTT. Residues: CASRDGIMNTEAFF.

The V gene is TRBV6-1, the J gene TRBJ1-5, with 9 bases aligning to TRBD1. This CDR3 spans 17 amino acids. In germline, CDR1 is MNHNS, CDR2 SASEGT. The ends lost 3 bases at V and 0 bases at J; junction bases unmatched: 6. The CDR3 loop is CASSEIGQGYSNQPQHF. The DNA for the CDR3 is TGTGCCAGCAGTGAGATTGGACAGGGGTATAGCAATCAGCCCCAGCATTTT.

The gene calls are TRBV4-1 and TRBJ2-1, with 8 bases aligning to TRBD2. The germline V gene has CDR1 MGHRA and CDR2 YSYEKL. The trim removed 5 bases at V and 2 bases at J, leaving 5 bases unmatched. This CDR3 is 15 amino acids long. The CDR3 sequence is CASSSTSGTYNEQFF. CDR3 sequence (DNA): TGCGCCAGCAGCTCTACTAGCGGTACCTACAATGAGCAGTTCTTC.

DNA of the CDR3: TGTGCCAGCAGCCAAGTTGGGGGGGCGATCTCCTACGAGCAGTACTTC. As protein: CASSQVGGAISYEQYF. This chain uses TRBV14 with TRBJ2-7; the D gene is possibly TRBD2 (7 bases). Trimming stripped 1 base from V and 0 bases from J, with 13 bases between. The CDR3 totals 16 residues. Germline CDR1 SGHDN, CDR2 FVKESK.

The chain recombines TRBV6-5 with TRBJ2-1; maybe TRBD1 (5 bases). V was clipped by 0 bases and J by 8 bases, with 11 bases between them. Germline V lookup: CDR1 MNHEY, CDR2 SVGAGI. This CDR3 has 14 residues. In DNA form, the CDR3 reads TGTGCCAGCAGTTACTCGGGGCCTCGGGATGAGCAGTTCTTC. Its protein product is CASSYSGPRDEQFF.

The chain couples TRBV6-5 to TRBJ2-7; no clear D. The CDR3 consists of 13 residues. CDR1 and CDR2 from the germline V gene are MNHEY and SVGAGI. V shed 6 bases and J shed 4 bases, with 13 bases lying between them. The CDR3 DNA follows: TGTGCCAGCAGATACCCCGGTGGTTACGAGCAGTACTTC. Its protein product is CASRYPGGYEQYF.

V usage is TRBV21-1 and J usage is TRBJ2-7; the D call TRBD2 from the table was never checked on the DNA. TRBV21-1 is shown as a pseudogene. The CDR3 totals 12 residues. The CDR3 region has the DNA TGTGCCAGCAGCAACCTCTGCTACGAGCAGTACTTC. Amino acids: CASSNLCYEQYF.

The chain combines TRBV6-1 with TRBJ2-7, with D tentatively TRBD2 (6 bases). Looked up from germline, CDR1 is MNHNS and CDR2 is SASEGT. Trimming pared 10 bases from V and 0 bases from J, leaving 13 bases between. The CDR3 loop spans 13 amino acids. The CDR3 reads CATSGTYSYEQYF. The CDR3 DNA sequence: TGTGCCACCTCCGGGACTTACTCCTACGAGCAGTACTTC.